The TCR beta chain described here comes from a study of lymphopenia after photon versus proton radiotherapy. Study-wide results and caveats: After lymphocyte nadir, photon-treated repertoires showed oligoclonal expansion, especially CD8+ Temra. Better survival with proton therapy was suggested as possible, not demonstrated.

TCRdb keeps only in-frame clones here, not all; method: immunoSEQ multiplex PCR. This repertoire shows approximately 47,000 clones, roughly 85% found once; its top ten account for roughly 2.3%. About this clone itself: What it recognizes is unknown.

The germline V gene has CDR1 SGHRS and CDR2 YFSETQ. After removal of 3 bases from V and 2 bases from J, the junction contained 10 bases not matched to a gene. The CDR3 covers 16 residues. The V call is TRBV5-1, the J call TRBJ1-2, with 7 bases fitting TRBD1. The receptor was isolated from a man between 35 and 55 years old with gastric cancer. The specimen was peripheral blood, collected from a patient treated with photon-based radiotherapy. The CDR3 protein is CASSWTGTANNYGYTF. As DNA, the CDR3 is TGCGCCAGCAGCTGGACCGGGACAGCTAACAACTATGGCTACACCTTC.